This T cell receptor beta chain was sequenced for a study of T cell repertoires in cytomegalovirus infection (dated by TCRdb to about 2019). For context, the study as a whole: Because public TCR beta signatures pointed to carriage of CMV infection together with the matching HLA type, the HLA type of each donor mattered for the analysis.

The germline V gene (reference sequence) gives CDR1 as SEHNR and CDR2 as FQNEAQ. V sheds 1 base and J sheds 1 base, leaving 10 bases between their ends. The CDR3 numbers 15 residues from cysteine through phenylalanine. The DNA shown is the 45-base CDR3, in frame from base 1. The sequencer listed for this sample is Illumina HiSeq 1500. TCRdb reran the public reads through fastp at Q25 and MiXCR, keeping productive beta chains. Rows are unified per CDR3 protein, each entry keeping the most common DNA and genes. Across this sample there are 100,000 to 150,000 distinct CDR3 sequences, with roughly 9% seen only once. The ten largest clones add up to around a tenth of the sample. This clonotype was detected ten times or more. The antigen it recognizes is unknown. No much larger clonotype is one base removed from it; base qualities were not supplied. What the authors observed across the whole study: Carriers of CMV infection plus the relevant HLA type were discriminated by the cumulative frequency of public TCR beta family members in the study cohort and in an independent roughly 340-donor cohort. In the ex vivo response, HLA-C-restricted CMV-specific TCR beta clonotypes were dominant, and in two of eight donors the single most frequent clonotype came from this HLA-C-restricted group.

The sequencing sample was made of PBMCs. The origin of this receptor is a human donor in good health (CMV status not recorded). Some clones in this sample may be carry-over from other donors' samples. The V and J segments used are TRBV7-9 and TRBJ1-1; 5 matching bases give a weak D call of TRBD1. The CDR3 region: CASSLGGAKNTEAFF. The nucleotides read TGTGCCAGCAGCTTAGGCGGGGCCAAGAACACTGAAGCTTTCTTT.